Each of the 21 T cell receptor beta chains below was sequenced from the same sample in a study of blood T cell repertoires in COVID-19. Some clones are missing from TCRdb's copy, which holds only in-frame ones; the method was immunoSEQ multiplex PCR. The sample consists of fewer than 250,000 clones, around 89% of them appearing once. Material: peripheral blood. These receptors all stem from a man between 25 and 39 years old with COVID-19, enrolled during active disease.

This clone was picked up one time. J is TRBJ2-7 and V is TRBV7-8, with 8 positions matching TRBD1. The CDR3 consists of 18 residues. Trimming removed 2 bases from V and 3 bases from J; junction bases left unmatched: 15. Germline lookup yields CDR1 SGHVS and CDR2 FQNEAQ. The CDR3, as DNA: TGTGCCAGCAGCTTAAGGGGGGCGCTAGACAGGGGAATCTACGAGCAGTACTTC. This encodes CASSLRGALDRGIYEQYF.

The chain couples TRBV20-1 to TRBJ1-5, with TRBD1 matching over 7 bases. The V gene end was trimmed by 4 bases and the J gene end by 6 bases; junction bases not matched to a gene: 6. Germline CDR1 is DFQATT and CDR2 is SNEGSKA (reference sequence). The CDR3 extends over 13 amino acids. The CDR3 nucleotides read TGCAGTGCTATTGACAGGGAAAGTCAGCCCCAGCATTTT. It is translated as CSAIDRESQPQHF.

This chain connects TRBV29-1 to TRBJ1-2; D gene ambiguous. From germline, CDR1 is SQVTM and CDR2 ANQGSEA. With 7 bases removed from V and 3 bases from J, the gap between germline ends came to 15 bases. The CDR3 extends over 13 amino acids. The CDR3 coding sequence is TGCAGCGCCCAAGGAGAAGACGACTATGGCTACACCTTC. Its translation is CSAQGEDDYGYTF.

Comment on this clone: No DNA is shown, since the ends of the CDR3 on it are uncertain; the CDR3 is the one TCRdb lists. J is TRBJ1-1 and V is TRBV3-1 (or the pseudogene TRBV3-2); the tabulated D call, TRBD1, remains unverified against the DNA. The CDR3 sequence runs 19 residues, both termini included. Per germline, CDR1 LGHDT and CDR2 YNNKEL (reference sequence). The CDR3 loop reads CASSQDLTFGTGSNAEAFF.

Note on this clone: Its ends do not fully match the called genes, so a read error is possible. The chain combines TRBV5-5 with TRBJ2-5; perhaps TRBD1 as D (6 bases). CDR1 is SGHKS, CDR2 YYEKEE, per germline (reference sequence). The CDR3 is 13 residues long. The CDR3 nucleotides read TGTGCCAGCACCTTGCCACAGGGCGAGACCCAGTACTTC. This gives the protein CASTLPQGETQYF.

The V gene is TRBV27, the J gene TRBJ2-2, with D uncertain. V lost 4 bases and J 0 bases, leaving 3 bases between the germline ends. Germline-derived CDR1 and CDR2 are MNHEY and SMNVEV (reference sequence). The CDR3 spans 13 residues. The CDR3 sequence: CASSYTNTGELFF. The DNA for the CDR3 is TGTGCCAGCAGTTACACGAACACCGGGGAGCTGTTTTTT.

The V and J genes are TRBV30 and TRBJ2-3, with D perhaps TRBD2 (6 bases). Germline CDR1 GTSNPN, CDR2 SVGIG (reference sequence). The CDR3 runs to 15 residues. V lost 8 bases to trimming and J lost 3 bases, with 21 bases between them. The CDR3 bases are TGTGCCGGAATAAGGTGGGGCGGGACTACAGATACGCAGTATTTT. It is translated as CAGIRWGGTTDTQYF.

The chain combines TRBV11-3 with TRBJ2-1; TRBD2 matches 9 bases. The trim removed 5 bases at V and 8 bases at J, leaving 7 bases unmatched. Germline CDR1 reads SGHNT; CDR2 reads YENEEA. The CDR3 spans 14 residues. CDR3 DNA sequence: TGTGCCAGCAGCCCGGGACTAGCCCCGCATGAGCAGTTCTTC. Translating it yields CASSPGLAPHEQFF.

V gene TRBV2 combines with J gene TRBJ1-5; 9 nucleotides agree with TRBD1. V was pared by 6 bases and J by 0 bases, with 6 bases of the junction left unmatched. Germline CDR1 and CDR2: SNHLY and FYNNEI. This CDR3 region has 16 residues. In nucleotides, the CDR3 is TGTGCCAGCAGACAGGGGGCCCCTCTTAGCAATCAGCCCCAGCATTTT. Protein: CASRQGAPLSNQPQHF. Full variable domain (missing parts from reference TRBV2 and TRBJ1-5): EPEVTQTPSHQVTQMGQEVILRCVPISNHLYFYWYRQILGQKVEFLVSFYNNEISEKSEIFDDQFSVERPDGSNFTLKIRSTKLEDSAMYFCASRQGAPLSNQPQHFGDGTRLSIL.

The chain has TRBV5-6 and TRBJ2-7, with 8 bases that match TRBD1. Trimming took 0 bases from V and 4 from J; bases not matched to a gene: 9. The CDR3 is made up of 16 amino acids. Germline-derived CDR1 and CDR2 are SGHDT and YYEEEE. The DNA for the CDR3 is TGTGCCAGCAGCTTGGCCGGAGCAGGGGGCAAATACGAGCAGTACTTC. Protein sequence: CASSLAGAGGKYEQYF.

The rearrangement joins TRBV5-4 to TRBJ1-6; D gene unclear. The CDR3 length is 15 residues. Per germline, CDR1 SGHNT and CDR2 YYREEE (reference sequence). The germline V and J ends were trimmed by 1 base and 10 bases, with 15 bases remaining between them. The CDR3 here is CASSLLLSPGSPLHF. As DNA, the CDR3 is TGTGCCAGCAGCTTGCTTCTCTCCCCGGGGTCACCCCTCCACTTT.

The rearrangement uses TRBV6-5 and TRBJ2-6, with D maybe TRBD1 (6 bases). V lost 9 bases to trimming and J lost 0 bases, with 9 bases between them. Germline CDR1 MNHEY, CDR2 SVGAGI. This CDR3 spans 14 amino acids. CDR3 region: CASDRSSGANVLTF. The CDR3, as DNA: TGTGCCAGTGACAGGAGCTCTGGGGCCAACGTCCTGACTTTC.

This chain connects TRBV7-7 to TRBJ2-3; 8 nucleotides line up with TRBD2. The ends lost 4 bases at V and 8 bases at J; junction bases unmatched: 8. The CDR3 is 14 amino acids. Germline V gene lookup returns CDR1 SSHAT and CDR2 FNYEAQ (reference sequence). The CDR3 sequence is CASSSGSGGGTQYF. In nucleotides, the CDR3 is TGTGCCAGCAGCTCCGGGTCGGGAGGGGGTACGCAGTATTTT.

The chain couples TRBV11-2 to TRBJ2-7; 7 nucleotides match TRBD1. The junction had 5 bases not matched to a gene; V was cut back by 6 bases and J by 6 bases. There are 12 residues in the CDR3. Germline CDR1 and CDR2: SGHAT and FQNNGV. The CDR3 loop is CASSPDRVEQYF. The CDR3 DNA sequence: TGTGCCAGCAGTCCCGACAGGGTCGAGCAGTACTTC.

This clone was detected once. V and J are TRBV6-5 and TRBJ2-5; 8 bases fit TRBD1. CDR1 and CDR2 (germline): MNHEY, SVGAGI. V lost 5 bases and J lost 6; bases outside the gene matches: 8. This CDR3 is 14 amino acids long. CDR3 in amino acids: CASSPRTGPQTQYF. In DNA, the CDR3 is TGTGCCAGCAGTCCCCGGACAGGGCCCCAGACCCAGTACTTC.

V and J are TRBV28 and TRBJ2-7; 9 positions agree with TRBD2. V was pared by 3 bases and J by 1 base, with 4 bases of the junction left unmatched. The CDR3 runs 15 residues. Germline V gene lookup returns CDR1 MDHEN and CDR2 SYDVKM. The CDR3 DNA reads as TGTGCCAGCAGTTTCAGCCTAGCGGGGTCCTACGAGCAGTACTTC. Translated: CASSFSLAGSYEQYF.

V and J are TRBV7-2 and TRBJ2-7, with 7 bases that match TRBD1. Germline values: CDR1 SGHTA, CDR2 FQGNSA. The CDR3 runs to 14 residues. Trimming cost V 1 base and J 4 bases; bases outside gene matches: 4. CDR3 amino acids: CASSLVATGYEQYF. The CDR3 coding sequence is TGTGCCAGCAGCTTAGTTGCGACAGGGTACGAGCAGTACTTC.

In its sample, this clone was seen a few times. The CDR3 bases are TGTGCCAGCAGTGAAGACCTTGGGACAGTAAGCTACGAGCAGTACTTC. This codes for CASSEDLGTVSYEQYF. V and J are TRBV6-1 and TRBJ2-7, with 7 bases matching TRBD1. The CDR3 sequence is 16 residues long. Losses at the gene ends were 1 base for V and 3 bases for J; bases not matched to a gene: 9. Germline CDR1 MNHNS, CDR2 SASEGT.

The chain recombines TRBV4-3 with TRBJ2-7, with D possibly being TRBD1 (6 bases). Germline V lookup: CDR1 LGHNA, CDR2 YSLEER. Trimming stripped 4 bases from V and 4 bases from J, with 14 bases between. The CDR3 has 14 amino acids. CDR3 region: CASSLSSGAYEQYF. The CDR3 region has the DNA TGCGCCAGCAGCCTTAGTTCAGGGGCGTACGAGCAGTACTTC.

The genes are TRBV6-2 or TRBV6-3 and TRBJ1-2; D uncertain. Trimming took 2 bases from V and 4 from J, leaving 11 bases between them. Germline CDR1 reads MNHEY; CDR2 reads SVGEGT. This CDR3 spans 14 amino acids. The CDR3, as DNA: TGTGCCAGCAGTTACCTGGATCGGAGCTATGGCTACACCTTC. Amino acids: CASSYLDRSYGYTF.

This clone appeared once. The CDR3 bases are TGTGCCATCCTCAAATCCAACATCCGAGAGGGGGCACCCCTCCACTTT. Amino acids: CAILKSNIREGAPLHF. This sequence joins TRBV10-3 and TRBJ1-6; D might be TRBD1 (6 bases). Germline CDR1 ENHRY, CDR2 SYGVKD. Between the trimmed V and J ends, which lost 8 bases and 11 bases, there was a span of 25 bases. The CDR3 has 16 residues.